This T cell receptor (beta chain) was profiled in a study of OX40 agonist ivuxolimab in advanced cancers. Whole-study findings and limits: Also present in some nonresponders was a low level of normalized T-cell clonal expansion.

Generated by immunoSEQ multiplex PCR, the TCRdb table keeps only in-frame clones and is missing some. The sample holds 35,000 to 55,000 clones, around 80% seen once. As for this clone: The antigen is undetermined.

Sequences were derived from CD4+ or CD8+ T cells sorted from blood, sampled in a trial of the OX40 agonist ivuxolimab. The source of this sequence is an adult with an advanced solid tumor such as melanoma, head and neck, liver or kidney cancer.

This CDR3 is CASSSRLAGAEDEQFF. In DNA form, the CDR3 reads TGTGCCAGCAGCTCACGACTAGCGGGAGCGGAGGATGAGCAGTTCTTC. The chain is built from TRBV11-3 and TRBJ2-1; 12 bases line up with TRBD2. V lost 4 bases and J lost 8; bases outside the gene matches: 9. The CDR3 spans 16 residues. Germline values: CDR1 SGHNT, CDR2 YENEEA.